A single sample is the source of the 22 T cell receptor beta chains below, sequenced in a study of cytomegalovirus exposure and HLA in healthy donors. Primers included in the PCR were 60 Vbeta and 13 Jbeta primers. The repertoire was sequenced with immunoSEQ multiplex PCR; TCRdb's copy has only in-frame clones and lacks some. The repertoire consists of under 200,000 clones, with about 82% occurring once and the leading ten covering 1%. The specimen sequenced was PBMCs. These receptors were collected from a woman in her forties or fifties in good health and CMV-seropositive.

The chain combines TRBV6-6 with TRBJ2-6, with 7 bases lining up with TRBD1. Germline-derived CDR1 and CDR2 are MNHNY and SVGAGI (reference sequence). V trimming: 6 bases; J trimming: 2 bases; junction bases outside the gene matches: 4. This CDR3 contains 15 residues. The CDR3 spells CASSPGTAGANVLTF. The CDR3 region has the DNA TGTGCCAGCAGCCCCGGGACAGCTGGGGCCAACGTCCTGACTTTC.

This clone occurred a few times. The chain is built from TRBV7-9 and TRBJ1-1; D is perhaps TRBD1 (6 bases). Germline lookup yields CDR1 SEHNR and CDR2 FQNEAQ (reference sequence). This CDR3 has 15 amino acids. V lost 5 bases, J lost 5 bases, and 18 bases lay in between. The chain's CDR3 is CASSPPAGAGTEAFF. CDR3 sequence (DNA): TGTGCCAGCAGCCCCCCGGCAGGGGCTGGAACTGAAGCTTTCTTT.

The V call is TRBV30, the J call TRBJ2-1; 11 bases match TRBD2. Trimming took 3 bases from V and 6 from J; bases not matched to a gene: 4. The CDR3 covers 14 residues. The germline gives CDR1 GTSNPN, CDR2 SVGIG (reference sequence). CDR3 loop: CAWSTLAGGNEQFF. Written as DNA, the CDR3 is TGTGCCTGGAGCACCCTAGCGGGGGGCAATGAGCAGTTCTTC.

This CDR3 is CASSNTGGGHTEAFF. CDR3 DNA: TGTGCCAGCAGTAACACAGGGGGAGGTCACACTGAAGCTTTCTTT. This chain links TRBV28 with TRBJ1-1; the match to TRBD1 covers 8 bases. CDR3 length: 15 residues. The junction had 8 bases not matched to a gene; V was cut back by 5 bases and J by 3 bases. CDR1 and CDR2 from the germline V gene are MDHEN and SYDVKM.

The V and J genes are TRBV2 and TRBJ2-7; 10 bases are shared with TRBD2. This CDR3 region has 14 residues. Germline V gene sequence: CDR1 SNHLY, CDR2 FYNNEI. V was clipped by 3 bases and J by 6 bases; unmatched bases: 5. This CDR3 reads CASSEQRGGLEQYF. The CDR3, as DNA: TGTGCCAGCAGTGAGCAGCGGGGGGGCCTCGAGCAGTACTTC.

The V call is TRBV14, the J call TRBJ2-3; D may be TRBD1 (6 bases). There are 17 residues in the CDR3. With 6 bases removed from V and 0 bases from J, the gap between germline ends came to 19 bases. The germline CDR1 and CDR2 sequences are SGHDN and FVKESK. The CDR3 DNA is TGTGCCAGCAGGGGGGCCGGACAGTCCTCTAGCACAGATACGCAGTATTTT. It codes for CASRGAGQSSSTDTQYF.

V gene TRBV19 combines with J gene TRBJ1-1, with 7 positions matching TRBD1. Per the germline V gene, CDR1 is LNHDA and CDR2 is SQIVND (reference sequence). V gave up 5 bases and J gave up 4 bases; unmatched junction bases: 10. There are 15 residues in the CDR3. CDR3 nucleotides: TGTGCCAGTAGTCTCGGACAGGCGAGCTTCACTGAAGCTTTCTTT. Translated: CASSLGQASFTEAFF.

To note about this clone: The germline gene is not matched at one end of the junction; a read error may be the cause. J is TRBJ2-2 and V is TRBV7-9; D is possibly TRBD2 (6 bases). The CDR3 runs 15 residues. CDR1 SEHNR and CDR2 FQNEAQ come from the germline V gene (reference sequence). In nucleotides, the CDR3 is TGTTCCAGCAGCCCCCCTACGGGAGTGTCCGGGGAGCTGTTTTTT. Residues: CSSSPPTGVSGELFF.

This clone has a single count. The gene calls are TRBV15 and TRBJ2-7; 11 positions match TRBD1. This CDR3 has 15 amino acids. The ends lost 2 bases at V and 7 bases at J; junction bases unmatched: 7. Looked up from germline, CDR1 is LNHNV and CDR2 is YYDKDF (reference sequence). The CDR3 loop is CATSRIGQGAGEQYF. The CDR3 nucleotides read TGTGCCACCAGCAGAATTGGACAGGGGGCGGGAGAGCAGTACTTC.

The CDR3 coding sequence is TGTGCCAGCAGCCAGGGACTAGCGGGGGCCCTCTACGAGCAGTACTTC. Residues: CASSQGLAGALYEQYF. The chain recombines TRBV5-6 with TRBJ2-7, with 14 bases that match TRBD2. After removal of 4 bases from V and 3 bases from J, the junction contained 6 bases not matched to a gene. The CDR3 contains 16 residues. The germline V gene encodes CDR1 SGHDT and CDR2 YYEEEE.

In this sample, this clone turned up a few times. The gene calls are TRBV7-2 and TRBJ2-2; weak D call: TRBD2 (5 bases). This CDR3 contains 17 residues. Germline V CDR1 and CDR2: SGHTA, FQGNSA. V shed 6 bases and J shed 0 bases, with 17 bases lying between them. CDR3 sequence reads: CASRRLSRGSNTGELFF. The CDR3 region has the DNA TGTGCCAGCAGGCGACTCAGCCGGGGTTCGAACACCGGGGAGCTGTTTTTT.

This clone was counted once. V is TRBV28 and J is TRBJ2-1; tentatively, D is TRBD2 (6 bases). Looked up from germline, CDR1 is MDHEN and CDR2 is SYDVKM. The V end lost 5 bases, the J end lost 8 bases, and 13 bases lay between the germline ends. The CDR3 consists of 13 residues. DNA for the CDR3: TGTGCCAGCAGTGTCCCTAGCGCACATGAGCAGTTCTTC. This translates into CASSVPSAHEQFF.

This clone was observed a single time. The gene calls are TRBV7-2 and TRBJ2-7; 10 bases line up with TRBD2. J lost 2 bases, V lost 8 bases, and 3 bases had no gene match. The germline V gene encodes CDR1 SGHTA and CDR2 FQGNSA. This CDR3 is 13 amino acids long. CDR3 bases: TGTGCCAGCGGAAGCGGGAGGGCCTACGAGCAGTACTTC. This codes for CASGSGRAYEQYF.

CDR3 DNA: TGTGCCAGCAGTTTTAAGCTCGGACCGGGACTAGCGTTCGGGGGGAACTACGAGCAGTACTTC. It specifies CASSFKLGPGLAFGGNYEQYF. This chain links TRBV27 with TRBJ2-7; 10 nucleotides match TRBD2. The J segment lost 3 bases and the V segment lost 3 bases, leaving 23 bases of the junction unmatched. The CDR3 is made up of 21 amino acids. Per the germline V gene, CDR1 is MNHEY and CDR2 is SMNVEV (reference sequence).

This chain connects TRBV10-3 to TRBJ2-1, with TRBD2 as a possible D gene (5 bases). The CDR3 is 16 residues long. Trimming took off 0 bases at V and 8 bases at J, with 17 bases between the two ends. Germline lookup yields CDR1 ENHRY and CDR2 SYGVKD. The chain's CDR3 is CAISESPEGETHEQFF. CDR3 in DNA: TGTGCCATCAGTGAGTCCCCCGAGGGTGAGACGCATGAGCAGTTCTTC.

This clone was observed once. The genes are TRBV7-3 and TRBJ2-2, with D perhaps TRBD2 (5 bases). The CDR3 length is 15 residues. Germline V CDR1 and CDR2: SGHTA, FQGTGA. The V gene lost 2 bases and the J gene lost 4 bases, with 11 bases spanning the gap. The CDR3 loop is CASSLEGWGTGELFF. CDR3 bases: TGTGCCAGCAGCTTAGAGGGTTGGGGCACCGGGGAGCTGTTTTTT.

This chain links TRBV15 with TRBJ2-7; 15 positions match TRBD2. CDR3 length: 16 amino acids. In germline, CDR1 is LNHNV, CDR2 YYDKDF (reference sequence). The ends lost 0 bases at V and 4 bases at J; junction bases unmatched: 1. DNA for the CDR3: TGTGCCACCAGCAGAGAGGGACTAGCGGGGGGATACGAGCAGTACTTC. This translates into CATSREGLAGGYEQYF.

This clone occurred once. The gene calls are TRBV15 and TRBJ1-2; D call uncertain. Trimming cost V 0 bases and J 5 bases, with 13 bases left between them. The CDR3 is 15 residues long. Germline V lookup: CDR1 LNHNV, CDR2 YYDKDF (reference sequence). The chain's CDR3 is CATSRDHETSYGYTF. In nucleotides, the CDR3 is TGTGCCACCAGCAGAGATCACGAGACATCGTATGGCTACACCTTC.

This chain connects TRBV7-6 to TRBJ2-3; TRBD1 matches 9 bases. Germline V gives CDR1 SGHVS, CDR2 FNYEAQ. There are 16 residues in the CDR3. J gave up 4 bases and V 5 bases, and 10 bases lay outside the gene matches. CDR3 nucleotides: TGTGCCAGCAGCCCACAGGGGGCAATGGGCGCAGATACGCAGTATTTT. Protein product: CASSPQGAMGADTQYF.

This chain uses TRBV7-3 with TRBJ2-5, with D possibly being TRBD1 (6 bases). The J call is in doubt because the DNA end fits TRBJ2-7 better. Germline assignment: CDR1 SGHTA and CDR2 FQGTGA. This CDR3 contains 15 residues. CDR3 DNA sequence: TGTGCCAGCAGCCCTACCCAGGACAGACCTTACGAGCAGTACTTC. This gives the protein CASSPTQDRPYEQYF.

This clone was counted between two and nine times. The V and J genes are TRBV11-2 and TRBJ2-1; TRBD1 matches 7 bases. The CDR3 sequence is 14 residues long. In germline, CDR1 is SGHAT, CDR2 FQNNGV. V dropped 3 bases and J dropped 3; count of bases not matched to a gene: 2. CDR3 sequence: CASSLGQLYNEQFF. The DNA of the CDR3 is TGTGCCAGCAGCTTGGGACAGCTCTACAATGAGCAGTTCTTC.

J is TRBJ2-7 and V is TRBV28; D gene unclear. Germline lookup yields CDR1 MDHEN and CDR2 SYDVKM. Deletions cut 4 bases from V and 2 bases from J, with 6 bases between. The CDR3 length is 12 residues. The CDR3 sequence is CASSSIAYEQYF. The CDR3 DNA sequence: TGTGCCAGCAGTTCCATTGCCTACGAGCAGTACTTC.